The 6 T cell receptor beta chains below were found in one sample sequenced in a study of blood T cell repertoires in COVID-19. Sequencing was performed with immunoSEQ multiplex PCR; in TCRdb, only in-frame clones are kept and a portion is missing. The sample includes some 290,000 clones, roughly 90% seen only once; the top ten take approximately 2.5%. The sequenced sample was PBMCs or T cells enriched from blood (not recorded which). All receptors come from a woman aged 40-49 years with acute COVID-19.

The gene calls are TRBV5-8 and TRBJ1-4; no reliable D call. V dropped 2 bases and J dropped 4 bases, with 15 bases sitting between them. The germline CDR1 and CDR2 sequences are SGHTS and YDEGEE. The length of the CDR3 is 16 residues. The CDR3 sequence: CASSLGFTGVNEKLFF. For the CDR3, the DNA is TGTGCCAGCAGCTTAGGTTTCACGGGAGTTAATGAAAAACTGTTTTTT.

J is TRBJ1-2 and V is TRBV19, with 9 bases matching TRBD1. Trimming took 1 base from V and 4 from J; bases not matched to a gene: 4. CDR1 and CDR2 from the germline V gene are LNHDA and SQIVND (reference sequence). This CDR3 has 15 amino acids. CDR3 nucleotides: TGTGCCAGTAGTATAGTAGGGACAGGGTTCTATGGCTACACCTTC. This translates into CASSIVGTGFYGYTF.

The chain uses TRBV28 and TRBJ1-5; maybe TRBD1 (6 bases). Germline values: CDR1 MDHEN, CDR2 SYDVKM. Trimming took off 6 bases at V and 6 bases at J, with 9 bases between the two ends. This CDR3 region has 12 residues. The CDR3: CASSPRGQPQHF. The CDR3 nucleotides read TGTGCCAGCAGCCCCAGGGGTCAGCCCCAGCATTTT.

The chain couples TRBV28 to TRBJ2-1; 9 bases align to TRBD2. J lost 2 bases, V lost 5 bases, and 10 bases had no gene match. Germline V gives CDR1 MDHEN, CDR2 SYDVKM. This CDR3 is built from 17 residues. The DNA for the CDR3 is TGTGCCAGCAGTCCTGCTGGTCTAGCGGGGACCTACAATGAGCAGTTCTTC. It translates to CASSPAGLAGTYNEQFF.

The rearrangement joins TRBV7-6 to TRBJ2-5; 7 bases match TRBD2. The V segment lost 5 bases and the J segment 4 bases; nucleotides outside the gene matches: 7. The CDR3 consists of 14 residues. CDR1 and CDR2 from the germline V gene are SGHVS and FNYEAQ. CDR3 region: CASSPGVAGETQYF. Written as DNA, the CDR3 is TGTGCCAGCAGCCCCGGTGTAGCGGGAGAGACCCAGTACTTC.

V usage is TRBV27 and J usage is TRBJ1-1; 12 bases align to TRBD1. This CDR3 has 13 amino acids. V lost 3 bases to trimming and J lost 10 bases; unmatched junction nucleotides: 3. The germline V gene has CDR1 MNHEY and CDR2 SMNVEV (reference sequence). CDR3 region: CASSFRDRGLAFF. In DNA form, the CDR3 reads TGTGCCAGCAGTTTCCGGGACAGGGGGCTAGCTTTCTTT.